Listed here are 17 T cell receptor beta chains from one sample, sequenced in a study of cytomegalovirus exposure and HLA in healthy donors. Profiling relied on immunoSEQ multiplex PCR, and the TCRdb table lists in-frame clones only, not all of them. The sample holds under 200,000 clones, approximately 96% seen once. The sample was PBMCs. Source of these receptors: a woman aged 18-35 years in good health and CMV-seronegative.

The chain couples TRBV25-1 to TRBJ2-3, with TRBD1 matching 9 bases. The CDR3 covers 16 residues. Germline V gives CDR1 MGHDK, CDR2 SYGVNS. V dropped 1 base and J dropped 2; count of bases not matched to a gene: 4. In DNA, the CDR3 is TGTGCCAGCAGTGAATTCACAGGGGGCTACACAGATACGCAGTATTTT. It yields the protein CASSEFTGGYTDTQYF.

The chain joins TRBV6-4 to TRBJ2-2, with TRBD1 matching 9 bases. Germline V gives CDR1 MRHNA, CDR2 SNTAGT. The V and J ends lost 5 bases and 4 bases, in that order; junction bases with no gene match: 5. This CDR3 has 15 amino acids. The CDR3 sequence is CASSPGTGPTGELFF. In nucleotides, the CDR3 is TGTGCCAGCAGTCCCGGGACAGGGCCCACCGGGGAGCTGTTTTTT.

The chain uses TRBV7-2 and TRBJ2-3, with TRBD2 matching over 12 bases. The germline V gene has CDR1 SGHTA and CDR2 FQGNSA. The CDR3 has 15 amino acids. After removal of 5 bases from V and 7 bases from J, the junction contained 7 bases not matched to a gene. For the CDR3, the DNA is TGTGCCAGCAGCCGGTCTAGCGGGGGGGTAAATACGCAGTATTTT. Translated: CASSRSSGGVNTQYF.

The V call is TRBV30, the J call TRBJ2-1; a weak D match, TRBD1 (6 bases). Germline-derived CDR1 and CDR2 are GTSNPN and SVGIG (reference sequence). This CDR3 is built from 12 residues. V was shortened by 8 bases and J by 9 bases, with 17 bases between the two germline ends. CDR3 protein: CAGQWVLGEQFF. The DNA for the CDR3 is TGTGCCGGACAGTGGGTTTTGGGTGAGCAGTTCTTC.

V usage is TRBV6-1 and J usage is TRBJ1-1; D unresolved. V was clipped by 0 bases and J by 4 bases, with 9 bases between them. CDR1 and CDR2 (germline): MNHNS, SASEGT. CDR3 size: 14 residues. This CDR3 is CASSEAGGLTEAFF. CDR3 nucleotide sequence: TGTGCCAGCAGTGAAGCAGGCGGGCTCACTGAAGCTTTCTTT.

The V gene is TRBV21-1, the J gene TRBJ1-4; TRBD1, the table's D call, was not compared with the DNA. TRBV21-1 is a pseudogene segment. This CDR3 has 17 residues. CDR3: CASSIGTGGGIKEKLFF. CDR3 nucleotides: TGTGCCAGCAGCATAGGGACAGGGGGGGGGATAAAGGAAAAACTGTTTTTT.

This chain links TRBV30 with TRBJ1-5; D gene ambiguous. The CDR3 has 13 residues. Trimming shortened V by 4 bases and J by 4 bases, and 11 bases separated the two germline ends. The germline CDR1 and CDR2 sequences are GTSNPN and SVGIG (reference sequence). The CDR3 DNA reads as TGTGCCTGGAATGGCGGTGCTAATCAGCCCCAGCATTTT. Protein sequence: CAWNGGANQPQHF.

The chain has TRBV16 and TRBJ1-6; D is ambiguous. Trimming cost V 2 bases and J 7 bases, with 18 bases left between them. The CDR3 spans 17 residues. In germline, CDR1 is KGHSY, CDR2 FQNENV. This CDR3 is CASSQESLTDKNSPLHF. CDR3 nucleotides: TGTGCCAGCAGCCAAGAGTCCCTAACCGACAAGAATTCACCCCTCCACTTT.

The chain combines TRBV7-6 with TRBJ1-3; D is uncertain. The germline V gene encodes CDR1 SGHVS and CDR2 FNYEAQ. V lost 8 bases and J 0 bases, leaving 11 bases between the germline ends. This CDR3 has 14 residues. CDR3: CASGEVLSGNTIYF. In nucleotides, the CDR3 is TGTGCCAGCGGGGAGGTCCTCTCTGGAAACACCATATATTTT.

The V and J genes are TRBV5-6 and TRBJ1-2; 9 bases map to TRBD1. CDR1 is SGHDT and CDR2 is YYEEEE in the germline V gene. V lost 0 bases and J lost 3; bases outside the gene matches: 9. The CDR3 runs 17 residues. As DNA, the CDR3 is TGTGCCAGCAGCTTGGAGGGGACAGGGTGGTACGACTATGGCTACACCTTC. Translated: CASSLEGTGWYDYGYTF.

V usage is TRBV5-6 and J usage is TRBJ1-1; 9 nucleotides match TRBD1. V trimming: 5 bases; J trimming: 11 bases; junction bases outside the gene matches: 13. The CDR3 has 14 amino acids. Per germline, CDR1 SGHDT and CDR2 YYEEEE. The DNA for the CDR3 is TGTGCCAGCAGACCCGGGACAGGGACTTCGGGGGCTTTCTTT. Translated, it gives CASRPGTGTSGAFF.

The chain joins TRBV27 to TRBJ2-7; 8 bases map to TRBD2. Trimming at V came to 4 bases and at J to 1 base, leaving 6 bases not matched to a gene. The CDR3 totals 15 residues. Germline V CDR1 and CDR2: MNHEY, SMNVEV (reference sequence). CDR3 amino acids: CASSSLAGGSYEQYF. CDR3 nucleotides: TGTGCCAGCAGTTCCCTCGCGGGGGGTTCCTACGAGCAGTACTTC.

The genes are TRBV6-5 and TRBJ1-2, with 9 nucleotides matching TRBD1. The CDR3 runs 15 residues. Germline V gives CDR1 MNHEY, CDR2 SVGAGI. V dropped 1 base and J dropped 12; count of bases not matched to a gene: 12. CDR3 in DNA: TGTGCCAGCAGTTACTTGGCCCCACGGGACAGGGTTCACACCTTC. It codes for CASSYLAPRDRVHTF.

V gene TRBV4-3 combines with J gene TRBJ1-3; no firm D call. The length of the CDR3 is 15 residues. V lost 1 base and J 0 bases, leaving 7 bases between the germline ends. CDR1 LGHNA and CDR2 YSLEER come from the germline V gene. The CDR3 bases are TGCGCCAGCAGCCAAGTTGCCAGCTCTGGAAACACCATATATTTT. This translates into CASSQVASSGNTIYF.

The rearrangement uses TRBV5-4 and TRBJ2-5, with D possibly matching TRBD2 (5 bases). The CDR3 is made up of 16 amino acids. The V gene's germline CDR1 is SGHNT and CDR2 YYREEE (reference sequence). V lost 4 bases and J 5 bases, leaving 21 bases between the germline ends. CDR3 sequence (DNA): TGTGCCAGCAGCCCTGCCTTGGGTGGGAGATATGAGACCCAGTACTTC. The encoded protein is CASSPALGGRYETQYF.

This clone was recorded once. CDR3 nucleotides: TGTGCCAGCAGCCGCCTAACAGGTATGAACACTGAAGCTTTCTTT. Translating gives CASSRLTGMNTEAFF. This rearrangement joins TRBV7-8 to TRBJ1-1; a possible D gene is TRBD1 (5 bases). The germline CDR1 and CDR2 sequences are SGHVS and FQNEAQ. The CDR3 has 15 amino acids. V was cut by 5 bases and J by 0 bases, with 13 bases left in between.

This CDR3 is CASSERGGLAEQFF. CDR3 sequence (DNA): TGTGCCAGCAGTGAACGCGGGGGCCTCGCTGAGCAGTTCTTC. This chain joins TRBV2 and TRBJ2-1, with D possibly matching TRBD2 (7 bases). Trimming cost V 2 bases and J 9 bases, with 14 bases left between them. The germline V gene encodes CDR1 SNHLY and CDR2 FYNNEI. There are 14 residues in the CDR3.